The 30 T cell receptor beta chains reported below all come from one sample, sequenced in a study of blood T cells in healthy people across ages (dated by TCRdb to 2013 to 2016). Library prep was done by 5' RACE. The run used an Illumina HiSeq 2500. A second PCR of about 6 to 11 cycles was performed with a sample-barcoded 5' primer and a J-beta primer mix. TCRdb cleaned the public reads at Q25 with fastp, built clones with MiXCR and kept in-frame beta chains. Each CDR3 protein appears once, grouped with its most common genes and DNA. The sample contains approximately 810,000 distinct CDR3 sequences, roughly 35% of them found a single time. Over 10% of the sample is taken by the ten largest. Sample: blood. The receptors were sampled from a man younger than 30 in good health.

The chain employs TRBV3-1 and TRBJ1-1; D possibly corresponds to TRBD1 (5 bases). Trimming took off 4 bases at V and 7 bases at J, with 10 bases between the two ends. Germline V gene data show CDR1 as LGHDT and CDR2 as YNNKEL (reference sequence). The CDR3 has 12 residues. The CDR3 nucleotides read TGTGCCAGCAGCCCTCGACAGAGTGAAGCTTTCTTT. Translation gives CASSPRQSEAFF.

The CDR3 DNA is TGTGCCAGCAGCACCGGGACAGGGGGCGAGACCCAGTACTTC. Translated, it gives CASSTGTGGETQYF. The V call is TRBV7-9, the J call TRBJ2-5, with 12 bases matching TRBD1. The J segment lost 5 bases and the V segment lost 5 bases, leaving 3 bases of the junction unmatched. Per the germline V gene, CDR1 is SEHNR and CDR2 is FQNEAQ (reference sequence). The CDR3 is made up of 14 amino acids.

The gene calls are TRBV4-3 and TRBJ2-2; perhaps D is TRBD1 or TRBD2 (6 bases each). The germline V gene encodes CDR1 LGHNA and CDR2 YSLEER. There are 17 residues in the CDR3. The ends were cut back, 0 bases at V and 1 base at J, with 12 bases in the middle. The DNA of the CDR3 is TGCGCCAGCAGCCAAGAGTGGGGGGCTGTGAACACCGGGGAGCTGTTTTTT. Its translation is CASSQEWGAVNTGELFF.

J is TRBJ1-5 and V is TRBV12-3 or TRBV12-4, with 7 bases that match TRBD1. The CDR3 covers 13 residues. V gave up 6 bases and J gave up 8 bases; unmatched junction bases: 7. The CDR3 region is CASRRDSRKPQHF. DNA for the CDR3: TGTGCCAGCAGAAGGGACAGTAGGAAGCCCCAGCATTTT.

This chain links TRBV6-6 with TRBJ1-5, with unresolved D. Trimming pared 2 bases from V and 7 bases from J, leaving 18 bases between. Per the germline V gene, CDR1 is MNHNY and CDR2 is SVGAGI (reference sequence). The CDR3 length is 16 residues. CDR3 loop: CASSYGVIRASQPQHF. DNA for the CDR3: TGTGCCAGCAGTTACGGTGTTATACGCGCCTCGCAGCCCCAGCATTTT.

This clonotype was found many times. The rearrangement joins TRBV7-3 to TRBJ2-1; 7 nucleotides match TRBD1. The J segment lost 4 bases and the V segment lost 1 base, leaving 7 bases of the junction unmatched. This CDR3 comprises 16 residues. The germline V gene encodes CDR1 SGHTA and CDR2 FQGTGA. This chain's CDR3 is CASSLRERQGYNEQFF. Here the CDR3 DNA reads TGTGCCAGCAGCTTAAGAGAACGACAGGGTTACAATGAGCAGTTCTTC.

CDR3 DNA: TGTGCCAGCAGTTTGATGGACGGGGAGCTGTTTTTT. Amino acid sequence: CASSLMDGELFF. This chain uses TRBV27 with TRBJ2-2; D is unclear. The CDR3 consists of 12 residues. Trimming pared 3 bases from V and 7 bases from J, leaving 6 bases between. The germline V gene encodes CDR1 MNHEY and CDR2 SMNVEV (reference sequence).

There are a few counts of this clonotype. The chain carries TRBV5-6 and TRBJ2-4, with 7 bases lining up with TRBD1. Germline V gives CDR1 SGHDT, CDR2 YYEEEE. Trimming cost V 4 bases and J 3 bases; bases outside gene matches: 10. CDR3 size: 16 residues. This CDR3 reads CASSLLQGVGKNIQYF. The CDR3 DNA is TGTGCCAGCAGCCTACTTCAGGGGGTGGGCAAAAACATTCAGTACTTC.

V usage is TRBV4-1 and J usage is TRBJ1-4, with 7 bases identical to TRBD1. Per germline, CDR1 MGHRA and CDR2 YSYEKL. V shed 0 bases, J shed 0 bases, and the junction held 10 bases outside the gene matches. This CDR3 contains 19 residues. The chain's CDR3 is CASSQDRMAQGATNEKLFF. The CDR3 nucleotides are TGCGCCAGCAGCCAAGATAGGATGGCGCAGGGGGCAACTAATGAAAAACTGTTTTTT.

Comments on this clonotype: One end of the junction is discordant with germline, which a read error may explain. CDR3 region: CASGLVRGRQYF. In DNA form, the CDR3 reads TGTGCCAGCGGCTTAGTAAGGGGTCGGCAGTACTTC. V gene TRBV7-2 combines with J gene TRBJ2-7; a weak D match, TRBD1 (5 bases). The germline V gene has CDR1 SGHTA and CDR2 FQGNSA. The CDR3 runs 12 residues.

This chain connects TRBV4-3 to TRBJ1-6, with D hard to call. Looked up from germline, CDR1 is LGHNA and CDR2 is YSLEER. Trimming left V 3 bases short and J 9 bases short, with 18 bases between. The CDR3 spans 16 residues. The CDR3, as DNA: TGCGCCAGCAGCCACACCCGGGCAGGATACGGTTCACCCCTCCACTTT. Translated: CASSHTRAGYGSPLHF.

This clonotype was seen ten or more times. CDR3 amino acids: CASSEAPIATVEAFF. The CDR3 DNA sequence: TGTGCCAGCAGTGAAGCCCCCATAGCGACAGTTGAAGCTTTCTTT. The V gene is TRBV6-1, the J gene TRBJ1-1; possibly TRBD1 for D (5 bases). The CDR3 is 15 amino acids. The V gene's germline CDR1 is MNHNS and CDR2 SASEGT. With 0 bases removed from V and 7 bases from J, the gap between germline ends came to 15 bases.

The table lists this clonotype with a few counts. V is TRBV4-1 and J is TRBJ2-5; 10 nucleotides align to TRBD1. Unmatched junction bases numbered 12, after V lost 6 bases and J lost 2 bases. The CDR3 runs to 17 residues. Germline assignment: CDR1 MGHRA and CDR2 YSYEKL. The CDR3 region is CASRNIPGQGSQETQYF. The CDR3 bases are TGCGCCAGCAGAAATATCCCGGGACAGGGGTCTCAAGAGACCCAGTACTTC.

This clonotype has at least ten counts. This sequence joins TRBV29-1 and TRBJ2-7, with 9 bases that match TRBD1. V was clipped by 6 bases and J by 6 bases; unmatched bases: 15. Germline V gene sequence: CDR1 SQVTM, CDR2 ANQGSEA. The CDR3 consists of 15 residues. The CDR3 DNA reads TGCAGCGTCCGCGGACAGGGGAAAAAAACGGTCGAGCAGTACTTC. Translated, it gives CSVRGQGKKTVEQYF.

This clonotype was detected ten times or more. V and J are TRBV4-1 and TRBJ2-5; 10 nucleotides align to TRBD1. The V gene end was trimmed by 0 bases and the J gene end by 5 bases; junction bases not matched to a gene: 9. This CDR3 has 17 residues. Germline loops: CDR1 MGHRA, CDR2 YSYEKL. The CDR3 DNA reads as TGCGCCAGCAGCCAAGATTTCCGGACAGGGGGTAGGGAGACCCAGTACTTC. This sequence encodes CASSQDFRTGGRETQYF.

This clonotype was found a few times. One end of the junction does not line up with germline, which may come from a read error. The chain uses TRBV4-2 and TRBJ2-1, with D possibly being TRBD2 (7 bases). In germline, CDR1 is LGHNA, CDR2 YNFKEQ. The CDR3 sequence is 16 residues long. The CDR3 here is CASSQDFVGGPGEQFF. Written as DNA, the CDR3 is TGTGCCAGTAGCCAAGATTTCGTGGGGGGGCCTGGTGAGCAGTTCTTC.

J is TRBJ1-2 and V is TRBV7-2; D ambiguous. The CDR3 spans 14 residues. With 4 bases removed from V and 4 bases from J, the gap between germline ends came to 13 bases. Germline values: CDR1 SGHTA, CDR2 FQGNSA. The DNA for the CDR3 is TGTGCCAGCAGCTCGACCGGATGGGTCTATGGCTACACCTTC. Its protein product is CASSSTGWVYGYTF.

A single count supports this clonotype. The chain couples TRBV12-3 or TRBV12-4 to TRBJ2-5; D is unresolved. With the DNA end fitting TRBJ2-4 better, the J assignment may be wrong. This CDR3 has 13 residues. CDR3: CASSAFQKNIQYF. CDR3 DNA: TGTGCCAGCAGTGCTTTCCAGAAAAACATTCAGTACTTC.

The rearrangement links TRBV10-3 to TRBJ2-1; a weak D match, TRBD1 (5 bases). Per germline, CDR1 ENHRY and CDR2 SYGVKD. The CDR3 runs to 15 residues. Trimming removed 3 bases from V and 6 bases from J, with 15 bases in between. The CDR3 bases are TGTGCCATCAGTGACCCCCAGGTAGGGGTCAATGAGCAGTTCTTC. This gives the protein CAISDPQVGVNEQFF.

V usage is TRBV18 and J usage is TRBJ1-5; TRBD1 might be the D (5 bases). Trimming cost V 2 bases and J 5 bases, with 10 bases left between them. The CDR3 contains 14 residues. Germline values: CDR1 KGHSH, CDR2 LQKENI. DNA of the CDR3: TGTGCCAGCTCACCAGGGGGTTTCGATCAGCCCCAGCATTTT. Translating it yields CASSPGGFDQPQHF.

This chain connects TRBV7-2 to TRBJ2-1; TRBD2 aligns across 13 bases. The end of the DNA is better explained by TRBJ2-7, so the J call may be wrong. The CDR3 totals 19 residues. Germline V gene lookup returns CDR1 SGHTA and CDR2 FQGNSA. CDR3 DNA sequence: TGTGCCAGCAGCCATCGGACTAGCGGGGGAACAAGCTCCTACAATGAGCAGTACTTC. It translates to CASSHRTSGGTSSYNEQYF.

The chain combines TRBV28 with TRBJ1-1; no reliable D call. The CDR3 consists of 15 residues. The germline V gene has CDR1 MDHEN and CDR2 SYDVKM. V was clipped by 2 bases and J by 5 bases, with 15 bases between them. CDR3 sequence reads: CASSLSEDHRTEAFF. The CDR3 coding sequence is TGTGCCAGCAGTTTAAGTGAAGACCATAGGACTGAAGCTTTCTTT.

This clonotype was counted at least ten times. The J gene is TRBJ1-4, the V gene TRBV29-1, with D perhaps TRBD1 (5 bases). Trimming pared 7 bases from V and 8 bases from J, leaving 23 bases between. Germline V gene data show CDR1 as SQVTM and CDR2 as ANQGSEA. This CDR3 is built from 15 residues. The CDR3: CSARWTRDGYEKLFF. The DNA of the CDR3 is TGCAGCGCACGTTGGACCCGGGACGGATACGAAAAACTGTTTTTT.

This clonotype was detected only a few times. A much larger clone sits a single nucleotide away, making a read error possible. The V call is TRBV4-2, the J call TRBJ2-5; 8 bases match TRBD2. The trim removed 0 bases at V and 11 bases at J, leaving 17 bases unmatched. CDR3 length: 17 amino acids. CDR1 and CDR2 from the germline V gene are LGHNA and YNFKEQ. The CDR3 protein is CASSQDLPGTRLNEQYF. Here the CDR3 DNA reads TGTGCCAGCAGCCAAGATCTTCCCGGGACTAGACTCAATGAGCAGTACTTC.

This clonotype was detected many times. CDR3 sequence reads: CASSYRYQGSNEQFF. DNA for the CDR3: TGTGCCAGCAGTTACCGTTATCAGGGGAGCAATGAGCAGTTCTTC. The chain uses TRBV6-2 or TRBV6-3 and TRBJ2-1; a weak D match, TRBD1 (6 bases). This CDR3 has 15 residues. V lost 2 bases and J 6 bases, leaving 14 bases between the germline ends. Germline-derived CDR1 and CDR2 are MNHEY and SVGEGT.

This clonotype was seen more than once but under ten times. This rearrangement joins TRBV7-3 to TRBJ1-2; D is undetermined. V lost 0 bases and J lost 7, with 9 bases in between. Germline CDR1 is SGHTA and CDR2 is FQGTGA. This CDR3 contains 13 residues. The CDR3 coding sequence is TGTGCCAGCAGCTTAACCCCGAGCTCTGGCTACACCTTC. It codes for CASSLTPSSGYTF.

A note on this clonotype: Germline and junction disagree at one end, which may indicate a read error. The CDR3 nucleotides are TGCGCCAGCAGCCCTCTAGGGGGCCCAAACTATGACTACACCTTC. Amino acid sequence: CASSPLGGPNYDYTF. The chain is built from TRBV4-3 and TRBJ1-2, with 7 bases fitting TRBD1. The germline CDR1 and CDR2 sequences are LGHNA and YSLEER. The CDR3 has 15 amino acids.

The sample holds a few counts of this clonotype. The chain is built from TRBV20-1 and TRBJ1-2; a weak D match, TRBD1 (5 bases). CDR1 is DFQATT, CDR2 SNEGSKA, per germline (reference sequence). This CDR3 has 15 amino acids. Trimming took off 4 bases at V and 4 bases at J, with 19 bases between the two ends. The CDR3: CSAIGGTHASYGYTF. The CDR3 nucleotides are TGCAGTGCTATTGGCGGGACTCACGCTAGCTATGGCTACACCTTC.

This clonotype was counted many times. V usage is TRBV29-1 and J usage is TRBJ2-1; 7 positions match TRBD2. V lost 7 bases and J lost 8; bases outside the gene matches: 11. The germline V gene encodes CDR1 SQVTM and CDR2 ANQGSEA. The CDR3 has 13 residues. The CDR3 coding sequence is TGCAGCGCCCAGCTGGCGGGGGTGGATGAGCAGTTCTTC. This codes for CSAQLAGVDEQFF.

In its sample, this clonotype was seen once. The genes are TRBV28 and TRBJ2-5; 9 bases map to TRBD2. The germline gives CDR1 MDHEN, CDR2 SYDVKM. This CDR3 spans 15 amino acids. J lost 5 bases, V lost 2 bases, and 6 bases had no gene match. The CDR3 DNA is TGTGCCAGCAGTTTAACTCTAGCGGGAAGGGAGACCCAGTACTTC. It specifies CASSLTLAGRETQYF.